This T cell receptor beta chain was obtained from a study of blood T cell repertoires in COVID-19. Study-level information: Specimens from acute and convalescent COVID-19 originated in the United States, Italy and Spain. Nucleic acid was either cDNA or gDNA, and it came from T cells, B-cell-depleted T cells, or PBMCs.

CDR3 size: 15 residues. CDR1 is SGHDN, CDR2 FVKESK, per germline. Trimming stripped 2 bases from V and 6 bases from J, with 16 bases between. Original processing notes: Amplifying reference gene primers gave estimates of nucleated cell counts. Assay: immunoSEQ multiplex PCR; the TCRdb copy retains only in-frame clones and omits some. V, J and clone size were drawn from that table, and D and trimming were deduced from the DNA. The table shows about 30,000 clones, with roughly four fifths occurring only once. This chain uses TRBV14 with TRBJ2-5; D might be TRBD2 (5 bases). This sequence was found in a human donor in a cohort sampled during active COVID-19. Sequencing was done on a sample of peripheral blood. The CDR3: CASSQQLGLPKTQYF. The CDR3 nucleotides read TGTGCCAGCAGCCAACAACTAGGGCTTCCCAAGACCCAGTACTTC.